This T cell receptor (beta chain) is from a study of blood T cell repertoires in COVID-19. Across the study: Acute and convalescent COVID-19 samples came from the United States, Italy and Spain. The analysed material was cDNA or gDNA that came from T cells, B-cell-depleted T cells, or PBMCs.

Authors' data handling: Amplification from reference gene primers served as the basis for estimated nucleated cell counts. Using immunoSEQ multiplex PCR, the repertoire was profiled, and TCRdb retains in-frame clones only, with some absent. From that table come the V and J calls and clone size; the DNA was used to work out D and trimming. This table has roughly 43,000 clones, roughly 87% appearing once. Germline V gives CDR1 KGHSH, CDR2 LQKENI. This CDR3 contains 15 residues. V gave up 6 bases and J gave up 0 bases, with 12 bases separating them. The sample taken for sequencing was peripheral blood. The J gene is TRBJ2-1, the V gene TRBV18, with D possibly matching TRBD2 (5 bases). This sequence originates from a man aged 55-75 years with active COVID-19. The CDR3 DNA reads TGTGCCAGCTCGTTAGCGTTGAGCTCCTACAATGAGCAGTTCTTC. Its protein is CASSLALSSYNEQFF.